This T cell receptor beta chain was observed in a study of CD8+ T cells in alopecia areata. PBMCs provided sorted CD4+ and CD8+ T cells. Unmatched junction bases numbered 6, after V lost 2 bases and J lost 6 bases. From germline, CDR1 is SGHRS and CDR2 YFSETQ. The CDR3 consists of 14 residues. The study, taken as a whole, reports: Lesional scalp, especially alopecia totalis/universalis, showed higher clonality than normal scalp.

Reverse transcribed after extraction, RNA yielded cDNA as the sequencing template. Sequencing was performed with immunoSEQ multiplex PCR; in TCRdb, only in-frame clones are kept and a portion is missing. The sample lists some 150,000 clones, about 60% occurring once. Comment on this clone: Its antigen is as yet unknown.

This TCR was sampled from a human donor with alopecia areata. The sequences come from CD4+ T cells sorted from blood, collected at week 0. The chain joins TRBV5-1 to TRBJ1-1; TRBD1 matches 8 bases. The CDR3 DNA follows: TGCGCCAGCAGCTTCCAGGGGGCGCAGGCTGAAGCTTTCTTT. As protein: CASSFQGAQAEAFF.